This T cell receptor (beta chain) was retrieved from a study of cytomegalovirus exposure and HLA in healthy donors (dated by TCRdb to about 2017). Regarding the complete study: An earlier analysis of some 620 of the donors reported 276 Gb of sequence data and 117 million unique TCR beta sequences obtained from about 180 million T cells. Roughly 310 gigabases of sequencing data and approximately 84 million unique TCR sequences were included in an early release covering around 650 HLA-typed donors. The genetic ancestry cluster associated with self-reported Caucasian donors included 70% to 85% of the roughly 390 genotyped donors. The study aimed to test whether cataloging public T cell receptors could reveal signatures of past pathogen exposure. The study used immunosequencing to profile the T cell repertoires of approximately 630 subjects and linked those repertoires to cytomegalovirus serostatus. A separate validation cohort of over 95 different subjects was used in addition to the roughly 640-subject first cohort. The study combined high-throughput TCR immunosequencing, statistical association of individual TCRs with disease status, and machine learning to predict cytomegalovirus infection status. A later analysis re-analyzed previously published TCR beta repertoires from hundreds of donors and added high-resolution HLA genotyping to study TCR occurrence patterns. Rather than drawing on any new phenotypic data, the later analysis identified candidate immune exposures from TCR beta sequences and the way those sequences occurred across donors. To decide whether each TCR beta V gene segment behaved as functional or pseudogenic, an earlier analysis of fewer than 750 of the donors relied on high-throughput TCR beta sequencing. Donor age, sex, ethnicity and CMV serostatus were compiled alongside the repertoire data. A later genetic analysis used genome-wide SNP genotypes for about 65% of the roughly 670 donors, treating that subset as a discovery cohort. Every discovery cohort repertoire had been produced on one sequencing platform. Both class I and class II loci were covered by HLA typing, at four-digit resolution. Typing coverage varied by locus: roughly 620-640 donors for A, B, C, DRB1 and DQB1; approximately 560 for DQA1; about 590 for DPA1; some 470 for DPB1. Four or five DR-DQ haplotypes were handled as single units for association and clustering, since linkage in the cohort was strong. Among some 410 genotyped donors of the cohort, an average of around 240,000 unique TCR beta nucleotide sequences were sequenced per donor, roughly 20% of them non-productive.

The protocol used for the library was the immunoSEQ multiplex PCR assay. The multiplex PCR relied on a mix of 60 forward primers for TCR Vbeta segments and 13 reverse primers for TCR Jbeta segments. Amplification of the CDR3 region of rearranged TCR beta genes was performed with a multiplex PCR assay on genomic DNA. Amplified TCR beta libraries were sequenced as 87-base-pair reads on the Illumina HiSeq System. Per the original workflow: Across the 500 to 700 repertoires, a later analysis counted 78 million or so unique TCR beta chains, around 11 million of which were shared by at least two donors. A nearest-neighbor algorithm error-corrected the raw reads and collapsed the reads into unique sequences, merging closely related sequences to remove PCR and sequencing errors. To assign V, D and J gene segments, CDR3 sequences were aligned to IMGT reference sequences. Each retained sequence needed at least a six-nucleotide match to both a V gene segment and a J gene segment. A rearrangement counted as productive if the CDR3 had no stop codons and remained in frame with V and J, and every other rearrangement counted as non-productive. Following IMGT convention, CDR3 was defined as the stretch from the second conserved V-encoded cysteine up to the conserved J-encoded phenylalanine. Sequences without an unambiguous match to a single V gene segment were excluded from the earlier analysis of a few hundred of the donors. In an earlier analysis of approximately 610 of the donors, V segments were called functional above 56.7% productive rearrangements and were called segregating when the between-donor standard deviation exceeded 5%. A statistical classification framework was built for diagnosing cytomegalovirus status from the catalog of TCR beta chain sequences. V and J gene assignment, in a later analysis, came from comparing TCR nucleotide sequences with IMGT/GENE-DB human TR gene sequences. A later analysis assigned CDR3 sequences and most-parsimonious VDJ recombination scenarios with the TCRdist pipeline. In a later analysis, each TCR beta chain was defined by its CDR3 amino acid sequence together with its V-gene family, and reads lacking a unique V-gene family were excluded. To address suspected cross-contamination and a sequencing artifact, a later analysis removed a few hundred highly shared, low-generation-probability nucleotide sequences. In a later analysis, a clonal expansion index was calculated for each public chain from normalized within-repertoire ranks of inferred template counts. In a later analysis, generation probabilities were computed using a VDJ recombination model fitted to out-of-frame rearrangements, and the results were checked against IGoR. In a later analysis, hypergeometric tests were used to score TCR-TCR, TCR-HLA and TCR-CMV co-occurrence, with a repertoire-size bias correction applied to TCR pairs. False discovery rates were estimated in a later analysis by permuting HLA or CMV assignments 20 times. A later analysis grouped co-occurring TCRs with DBSCAN, adding TCRdist sequence similarity when clustering within HLA-allele-positive subsets. For co-occurrence clustering, repertoires with fewer than 30,000 or more than 120,000 public chains were excluded, along with roughly five repertoires with anomalous nucleotide sharing. TCRdb mirrors the immuneACCESS table, restricted to in-frame sequences. Some clones are absent from its copies; in checked studies, under half trace to an unresolved V gene, and the reason for the others is unknown. V and J calls and clone size are given by that table; D and trimming were obtained from the DNA. The sample contains some 140,000 clones, around three quarters of them found a single time. The ten largest account for around 3.6% of the sample.

This clone was counted only a few times. Its antigen is unknown. Per-base qualities were not stored, and no clone one base away is much larger. The cohort comprised some 700 healthy bone marrow donors. All cohort members were sampled while nominally healthy, although unrecorded immune exposures were likely present. The donor tested CMV seronegative, placing the donor among the 352 seronegative members of the cohort. Every donor gave a peripheral blood sample, and the peripheral blood mononuclear cells from that sample were used for TCR beta sequencing. The Qiagen DNeasy Blood Extraction Kit was used to extract genomic DNA from the blood cell samples. Counted from cysteine to phenylalanine, this CDR3 has 15 amino acids. Kept here is only the CDR3 DNA, which spans 45 bases and is read in frame from base 1. The germline V gene yields MNHEY for CDR1 and SVGAGI for CDR2. V lost 5 bases and J lost 0 bases; the stretch between them is 11 bases long.

Results the study describes overall, beyond this receptor: It was suggested by the authors that the approach could potentially be generalized to other disease states and immunological phenotypes. In the study, about 150 TCR beta chains were listed as associated with cytomegalovirus. In a later analysis, HLA-associated TCR beta chains showed more clonal expansion and lower generation probabilities than non-associated chains that were equally common. In an earlier analysis of about 600 of the donors, most TCR beta V segments appeared in productive rearrangements about 87% or about 30% of the time, broadly matching IMGT annotations. Because HLA typing was unavailable for some donors at each locus, only the typed subset was used in association tests. A cluster of highly shared sequence variants was judged likely to be a technical artifact of the sequencing pipeline. Seventeen rarely observed V segments, including chromosome 9 orphons, were excluded from the earlier analysis of some 590 of the donors because counts were too low. An association between a missense DCLRE1C variant and V-gene and J-gene trimming of TCR beta chains was found in a later genetic analysis and replicated in an independent cohort. Strong co-occurrence of HLA alleles, especially DR and DQ, made assigning TCR associations to individual alleles difficult. Most CMV-associated TCR beta chains appeared to be HLA-restricted in a later analysis, and the HLA associations seemed to be driven largely by CMV exposure. Cytomegalovirus status was reported to be diagnosed by the classifier with high specificity and sensitivity in both the original and validation cohorts. Roughly uniform sequencing depth across donors was assumed in presence/absence analyses, although this assumption may not hold. Most TCR sequences were seen in very few donors, while some public TCRs were found in many individuals. A few of the identified cytomegalovirus-associated TCR beta chains were confirmed in vitro to be specific for cytomegalovirus antigens. The only immune exposure information available for the cohort was CMV serostatus. The cohort was sequenced for TCR beta chains only, and without alpha or paired-chain data the features that could be detected were limited. In a later analysis, TCR association rates were found to vary across HLA loci, with the most associated TCRs seen for DRB1 alleles and the fewest for HLA-C alleles. According to a later analysis, parvovirus B19, influenza, CMV and Epstein-Barr virus appeared linked to several top co-occurrence clusters. Some IMGT-functional V segments, including TRBV6-2 and TRBV6-3, could not be distinguished by the 87-base-pair reads and were therefore excluded. Correlated functional status among segregating V segments might reflect linkage disequilibrium, but an unknown experimental factor could not be ruled out. A further reported finding was that TCR beta sequences accurately predicted the HLA-A and HLA-B alleles for most subjects in the first cohort. A later analysis associated 15,000 to 20,000 TCR beta sequences with specific HLA alleles at a false discovery rate of 0.05. According to a later genetic analysis, donors in an Asian-associated ancestry cluster had fewer N-insertions in productive TCRs than the approximately 670-donor mean.

This TCR came from a woman between 40 and 55 years old in good health and CMV-seronegative. Specimen: PBMCs. The receptor chain draws on TRBV6-5 and TRBJ1-5; the best D guess is TRBD1, with 6 bases matching. The CDR3 amino acid sequence is: CASSPGHYSNQPQHF. The DNA sequence is given as TGTGCCAGCAGTCCGGGACACTATAGCAATCAGCCCCAGCATTTT.